Below, 18 T cell receptor beta chains from the same sample are listed, as sequenced in a study of CD8+ T cells in alopecia areata. TCR sequencing used cDNA made by reverse transcription of extracted RNA. Some clones are missing from TCRdb's copy, which holds only in-frame ones; the method was immunoSEQ multiplex PCR. Seen here are 250,000 to 300,000 clones, over 45% observed once, and the top ten hold around 1.8%. Sample treatment: oral pan-JAK inhibitor, 5-10 mg twice daily. The sequencing here drew on CD4+ T cells sorted from blood, taken at week 24, from a patient treated with tofacitinib. The receptors derive from a human donor with alopecia areata.

The chain employs TRBV30 and TRBJ1-3; 8 nucleotides line up with TRBD1. J lost 4 bases, V lost 5 bases, and 4 bases had no gene match. CDR3 length equals 13 residues. CDR1 is GTSNPN, CDR2 SVGIG, per germline (reference sequence). CDR3 coding DNA: TGTGCCTGGCAGGGGGCTTACGGAAACACCATATATTTT. It codes for CAWQGAYGNTIYF.

Here the CDR3 DNA reads TGTGCCAGCAGCGTAGCCCCCAGAACCTCTGGGGCCAACGTCCTGACTTTC. Residues: CASSVAPRTSGANVLTF. The rearrangement joins TRBV9 to TRBJ2-6; D unclear. The germline CDR1 and CDR2 sequences are SGDLS and YYNGEE. This CDR3 spans 17 amino acids. V was trimmed by 0 bases and J by 0 bases, leaving 10 bases between them.

V is TRBV28 and J is TRBJ2-7; 7 bases are shared with TRBD1. This CDR3 contains 14 residues. The V segment lost 6 bases and the J segment 1 base; nucleotides outside the gene matches: 6. Germline CDR1 MDHEN, CDR2 SYDVKM. CDR3 nucleotide sequence: TGTGCCAGCAGGGGGGACAGACCTTCCTACGAGCAGTACTTC. As protein: CASRGDRPSYEQYF.

This chain joins TRBV6-6 and TRBJ2-2; no reliable D call. V lost 6 bases, J lost 5 bases, and 16 bases lay in between. Germline values: CDR1 MNHNY, CDR2 SVGAGI (reference sequence). CDR3 size: 15 residues. CDR3 DNA sequence: TGTGCCAGCAGCGGACCTCCTTTCGGGACCGGGGAGCTGTTTTTT. Its translation: CASSGPPFGTGELFF.

V is TRBV13 and J is TRBJ1-4; weak D call: TRBD1 (5 bases). Trimming shortened V by 5 bases and J by 8 bases, and 15 bases separated the two germline ends. The CDR3 contains 14 residues. Germline CDR1 is PRHDT and CDR2 is FYEKMQ (reference sequence). DNA for the CDR3: TGTGCCAGCAGCCGGGGCGGGCGGAACGAAAAACTGTTTTTT. Translated, it gives CASSRGGRNEKLFF.

The chain uses TRBV7-2 and TRBJ1-2; 9 bases align to TRBD1. The CDR3 has 15 amino acids. CDR1 is SGHTA, CDR2 FQGNSA, per germline. After removal of 1 base from V and 3 bases from J, the junction contained 3 bases not matched to a gene. CDR3 sequence reads: CASSLDRGRYYGYTF. The CDR3, as DNA: TGTGCCAGCAGCTTAGACAGGGGGCGGTACTATGGCTACACCTTC.

The chain combines TRBV7-6 with TRBJ2-1; 8 nucleotides align to TRBD2. The CDR3 spans 13 residues. CDR1 and CDR2 from the germline V gene are SGHVS and FNYEAQ. The junction had 3 bases not matched to a gene; V was cut back by 1 base and J by 10 bases. The CDR3 DNA reads as TGTGCCAGCAGCTTAGACGAGCGGGGGGAGCAGTTCTTC. Protein: CASSLDERGEQFF.

In nucleotides, the CDR3 is TGTGCCAGCTCACCCCGGGGCCTTAACAATGAGCAGTTCTTC. It translates to CASSPRGLNNEQFF. V and J are TRBV18 and TRBJ2-1; D may be TRBD1 or TRBD2 (5 bases each). In germline, CDR1 is KGHSH, CDR2 LQKENI. The CDR3 is 14 residues long. V was clipped by 3 bases and J by 5 bases, with 11 bases between them.

The chain uses TRBV25-1 and TRBJ1-2; TRBD1 matches at 8 bases. V was pared by 2 bases and J by 6 bases, with 11 bases of the junction left unmatched. Germline V gene lookup returns CDR1 MGHDK and CDR2 SYGVNS. CDR3 length: 16 amino acids. Here the CDR3 DNA reads TGTGCCAGCAGTGAAATCGGCAACAGGGGGACCGATGGCTACACCTTC. It is translated as CASSEIGNRGTDGYTF.

This chain connects TRBV7-9 to TRBJ1-2; D is perhaps TRBD1 (5 bases). The CDR3 contains 15 residues. V dropped 3 bases and J dropped 4 bases, with 15 bases sitting between them. Germline CDR1 is SEHNR and CDR2 is FQNEAQ (reference sequence). CDR3 sequence (DNA): TGTGCCAGCAGCTTCCCACAGGCCACTCTCTATGGCTACACCTTC. Translating gives CASSFPQATLYGYTF.

V and J are TRBV20-1 and TRBJ2-3; 7 bases are a match to TRBD1. Germline V gene lookup returns CDR1 DFQATT and CDR2 SNEGSKA (reference sequence). This CDR3 spans 11 amino acids. The J segment lost 4 bases and the V segment lost 6 bases, leaving 1 base of the junction unmatched. CDR3 protein: CSATGADTQYF. Written as DNA, the CDR3 is TGCAGTGCCACAGGGGCAGATACGCAGTATTTT.

The chain joins TRBV29-1 to TRBJ2-5, with a possible D match to TRBD2 (5 bases). CDR1 is SQVTM and CDR2 is ANQGSEA in the germline V gene. The ends were cut back, 4 bases at V and 5 bases at J, with 14 bases in the middle. The CDR3 totals 13 residues. The CDR3 DNA follows: TGCAGCGTTGGAGTAACGGGCGGGGAGACCCAGTACTTC. Its translation: CSVGVTGGETQYF. Supplemented by reference TRBV29-1 and TRBJ2-5, the full variable domain reads SAVISQKPSRDICQRGTSLTIQCQVDSQVTMMFWYRQQPGQSLTLIATANQGSEATYESGFVIDKFPISRPNLTFSTLTVSNMSPEDSSIYLCSVGVTGGETQYFGPGTRLLVL.

V gene TRBV7-2 combines with J gene TRBJ2-3, with TRBD2 matching over 11 bases. The germline CDR1 and CDR2 sequences are SGHTA and FQGNSA. Trimming took 4 bases from V and 5 from J; bases not matched to a gene: 11. This CDR3 region has 17 residues. For the CDR3, the DNA is TGTGCCAGCAGCTCGGTCCATAGCGGGGGGGCCGGAGATACGCAGTATTTT. It translates to CASSSVHSGGAGDTQYF. Looking up the rest from reference TRBV7-2 and TRBJ2-3 gives the full variable domain: GAGVSQSPSNKVTEKGKDVELRCDPISGHTALYWYRQSLGQGLEFLIYFQGNSAPDKSGLPSDRFSAERTGGSVSTLTIQRTQQEDSAVYLCASSSVHSGGAGDTQYFGPGTRLTVL.

The gene calls are TRBV30 and TRBJ2-7; D not resolved. Germline V lookup: CDR1 GTSNPN, CDR2 SVGIG (reference sequence). V lost 4 bases, J lost 0 bases, and 13 bases lay in between. This CDR3 contains 14 residues. CDR3: CAWTSWGSSYEQYF. The CDR3 DNA reads as TGTGCCTGGACCTCGTGGGGAAGCTCCTACGAGCAGTACTTC.

The chain employs TRBV4-3 and TRBJ2-1; 10 bases align to TRBD2. This CDR3 contains 14 residues. The V gene's germline CDR1 is LGHNA and CDR2 YSLEER. Germline trimming cut 5 bases from V and 8 bases from J; bases unmatched to any gene: 6. CDR3 residues: CASSTQAGGDEQFF. CDR3 coding DNA: TGCGCCAGCAGCACACAAGCGGGGGGGGATGAGCAGTTCTTC.

The chain combines TRBV30 with TRBJ2-5; TRBD1 matches at 8 bases. The V gene end was trimmed by 6 bases and the J gene end by 5 bases; junction bases not matched to a gene: 8. The CDR3 runs 13 residues. CDR1 and CDR2 from the germline V gene are GTSNPN and SVGIG (reference sequence). The CDR3 DNA reads as TGTGCCTGCCCGACAGGGGAGTCGGAGACCCAGTACTTC. Residues: CACPTGESETQYF.

This clone has only a few counts. V and J are TRBV7-9 and TRBJ1-5; unclear D gene. This CDR3 contains 13 residues. V lost 5 bases and J lost 3, with 8 bases in between. Germline V gene data show CDR1 as SEHNR and CDR2 as FQNEAQ (reference sequence). The CDR3 DNA reads as TGTGCCAGCAGCATATATAACAATCAGCCCCAGCATTTT. Translated, it gives CASSIYNNQPQHF.

This clone was counted only a few times. The V and J genes are TRBV28 and TRBJ2-7; possibly TRBD2 for D (5 bases). The CDR3 has 14 residues. The V end was cut by 6 bases, the J end by 3 bases, with 15 bases between. Germline CDR1 and CDR2: MDHEN and SYDVKM. The CDR3 region is CASSPVEGFYEQYF. Here the CDR3 DNA reads TGTGCCAGCAGCCCCGTCGAGGGATTCTACGAGCAGTACTTC.